This T cell receptor (beta chain) was sequenced for a study of graft-versus-host responses after intestinal transplantation. Study background: Transplants were multivisceral, liver-intestinal, or isolated intestinal.

This clone is a singleton in its sample. The antigen remains unidentified. Using immunoSEQ multiplex PCR, the repertoire was profiled, and TCRdb retains in-frame clones only, with some absent. The sample has about 88,000 clones, around nine tenths seen once. Whole-study findings and limits: Detection of GvH clones occurred in recipient marrow, and some had their first appearance in ileum or blood.

This CDR3 comprises 14 residues. Per the germline V gene, CDR1 is MDHEN and CDR2 is SYDVKM. J gave up 2 bases and V 6 bases, and 6 bases lay outside the gene matches. The sample consisted of unstimulated CD4+ T cells sorted from spleen or lymph node cells, taken before intestinal transplant. The clonotype was recovered from a human donor who received an intestinal transplant. The chain is built from TRBV28 and TRBJ1-2, with 7 bases that match TRBD1. The CDR3 nucleotides read TGTGCCAGCAGAGAACAGGGGTCAAACTATGGCTACACCTTC. It encodes CASREQGSNYGYTF.